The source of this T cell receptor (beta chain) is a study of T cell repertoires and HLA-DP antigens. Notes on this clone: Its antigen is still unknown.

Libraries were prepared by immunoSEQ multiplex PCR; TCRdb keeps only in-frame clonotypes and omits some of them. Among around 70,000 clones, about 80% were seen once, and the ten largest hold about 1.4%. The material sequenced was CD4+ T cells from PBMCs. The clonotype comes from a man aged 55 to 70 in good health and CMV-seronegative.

The CDR3 bases are TGTGCCAGCAGCCCTACCCCAGATGAGCAGTTCTTC. Amino acids: CASSPTPDEQFF. The chain combines TRBV11-2 with TRBJ2-1; D ambiguous. CDR1 is SGHAT, CDR2 FQNNGV, per germline. The CDR3 is made up of 12 amino acids. Trimming left V 5 bases short and J 8 bases short, with 10 bases between.